This record covers a single TCR beta chain. What it recognizes is unknown. These data belong to a study of long-term antiretroviral therapy in people with HIV. Study observations and caveats: Therapy changes, viral resistance and ART adherence were not documented in the available data. Once patients were on ART, diversity went higher but still fell short of transplant donor controls.

The samples, holding about 0.95-11 million cryopreserved PBMC, were thawed before DNA extraction was carried out. The CDR3 is 14 residues long. CDR1 is ENHRY, CDR2 SYGVKD, per germline. The V segment lost 7 bases and the J segment 8 bases; nucleotides outside the gene matches: 7. Version v3.0 of the immunoSEQ assay ran at survey level. The study targeted roughly 35,000-50,000 T-cell genomes per sample in sequencing. Repertoires were generated with immunoSEQ multiplex PCR, while TCRdb's copy carries only in-frame clones and drops some. The repertoire holds roughly 31,000 clones, approximately 86% seen once, with under 9.5% in the top ten.

Sequenced material: unsorted PBMCs, taken roughly 5 years before starting antiretroviral therapy. The V gene is TRBV10-3, the J gene TRBJ1-6, with 8 bases matching TRBD1. This clonotype originated in a man in his fifties or sixties with HIV. The CDR3 region has the DNA TGTGCCATCACTCCGGACAGGGACTATTCACCCCTCCACTTT. Amino acid sequence: CAITPDRDYSPLHF.